The 16 T cell receptor beta chains below all came from one sample that was sequenced in a study of identical twins. Each CDR3 protein gets one entry after TCRdb re-called the 5' RACE reads with MiXCR. Found here are about 810,000 distinct CDR3 sequences, 9% to 15% of them singletons; the top ten hold around 1.5%. The sample also formed part of further work on yellow fever vaccine responses in identical twins.

The sequencing input was PBMCs. Receptors were obtained from a woman aged 18-29 years in good health.

The gene calls are TRBV2 and TRBJ2-1; perhaps D is TRBD1 or TRBD2 (6 bases each). This CDR3 is built from 14 residues. Germline lookup yields CDR1 SNHLY and CDR2 FYNNEI. The ends were cut back, 7 bases at V and 9 bases at J, with 19 bases in the middle. This CDR3 is CASMGHGLGGEQFF. The DNA of the CDR3 is TGTGCCAGCATGGGACATGGCCTGGGGGGTGAGCAGTTCTTC.

CDR3 DNA sequence: TGTGCCAGCTCTTCTACCGGGACTAGCGGAGCCTACGAGCAGTACTTC. This translates into CASSSTGTSGAYEQYF. This chain links TRBV9 with TRBJ2-7; 11 nucleotides line up with TRBD2. This CDR3 spans 16 amino acids. V shed 7 bases and J 2 bases; nucleotides not matched to a gene: 11. Looked up from germline, CDR1 is SGDLS and CDR2 is YYNGEE.

The chain recombines TRBV25-1 with TRBJ2-4; 12 bases line up with TRBD1. Losses at the gene ends were 4 bases for V and 6 bases for J; bases not matched to a gene: 7. CDR1 and CDR2 (germline): MGHDK, SYGVNS. This CDR3 contains 16 residues. The CDR3 loop reads CASSAGDRGLGNIQYF. For the CDR3, the DNA is TGTGCCAGCAGTGCCGGGGACAGGGGGCTGGGAAACATTCAGTACTTC.

This clonotype came up a few times. This rearrangement joins TRBV6-1 to TRBJ2-4; tentatively, D is TRBD2 (5 bases). The germline CDR1 and CDR2 sequences are MNHNS and SASEGT. CDR3 size: 12 residues. Trimming removed 6 bases at V and 7 bases at J, with 10 bases between. CDR3 nucleotides: TGTGCCAGCAGGAGGGTTCGGAACATTCAGTACTTC. Protein: CASRRVRNIQYF.

This clonotype was recorded a few times. The V and J genes are TRBV2 and TRBJ2-7, with 9 bases aligning to TRBD1. The CDR3 extends over 14 amino acids. V lost 6 bases and J lost 0; bases outside the gene matches: 3. Germline CDR1 is SNHLY and CDR2 is FYNNEI. The CDR3 DNA reads as TGTGCCAGCAGGTGGGACAGGGTCTCCTACGAGCAGTACTTC. Amino acid sequence: CASRWDRVSYEQYF.

This clonotype turned up a few times. The chain employs TRBV7-9 and TRBJ2-4, with 7 bases matching TRBD1. CDR3 length: 15 residues. J gave up 3 bases and V 5 bases, and 7 bases lay outside the gene matches. The V gene's germline CDR1 is SEHNR and CDR2 FQNEAQ (reference sequence). In nucleotides, the CDR3 is TGTGCCAGCAGCCTCCCCCGGGACAGCAAAAACATTCAGTACTTC. Its protein is CASSLPRDSKNIQYF.

The table lists this clonotype with many counts. CDR3 in amino acids: CASSLAGRAVGEQYF. The CDR3 coding sequence is TGTGCCAGCAGTTTAGCGGGACGAGCCGTAGGTGAGCAGTACTTC. The V and J genes are TRBV12-3 or TRBV12-4 and TRBJ2-7; D might be TRBD1 or TRBD2, each matching 5 bases. V lost 0 bases, J lost 7 bases, and 16 bases lay in between. CDR3 length: 15 amino acids.

Points on this clonotype: At one boundary the junction diverges from the germline segment, which might be a read error. The chain recombines TRBV5-1 with TRBJ2-2, with 8 bases aligning to TRBD1. This CDR3 is 15 amino acids long. CDR1 and CDR2 (germline): SGHRS, YFSETQ. In DNA, the CDR3 is TGTGCCAGCAGCACGGGACAGGCGAACACCGGGGAGCTGTTTTTT. Encoded protein: CASSTGQANTGELFF.

This sequence joins TRBV10-3 and TRBJ1-2; the match to TRBD1 covers 7 bases. Germline values: CDR1 ENHRY, CDR2 SYGVKD. This CDR3 has 14 amino acids. J was trimmed by 1 base and V by 6 bases; bases with no gene match: 5. The chain's CDR3 is CAISLTGNNYGYTF. CDR3 DNA sequence: TGTGCCATCAGCCTGACAGGGAATAACTATGGCTACACCTTC.

In this sample, this clonotype turned up many times. The CDR3 spells CASKPTGKYYGYTF. In DNA form, the CDR3 reads TGTGCCAGCAAACCTACAGGAAAATACTATGGCTACACCTTC. V usage is TRBV7-2 and J usage is TRBJ1-2; D possibly corresponds to TRBD1 (5 bases). Deletions cut 7 bases from V and 3 bases from J, with 15 bases between. The CDR3 spans 14 residues. Per the germline V gene, CDR1 is SGHTA and CDR2 is FQGNSA.

This clonotype was picked up many times. CDR3 in DNA: TGTGCCAGCAGCGCGGGGGTGGCGAGCAATCAGCCCCAGCATTTT. Protein sequence: CASSAGVASNQPQHF. V and J are TRBV2 and TRBJ1-5, with D perhaps TRBD1 (5 bases). There are 15 residues in the CDR3. Germline V gene lookup returns CDR1 SNHLY and CDR2 FYNNEI. V lost 6 bases and J lost 1, with 13 bases in between.

The chain is built from TRBV12-3 or TRBV12-4 and TRBJ1-2; no firm D call. This CDR3 has 15 amino acids. Trimming cost V 3 bases and J 0 bases, with 11 bases left between them. Here the CDR3 reads CASSLAPSANYGYTF. CDR3 bases: TGTGCCAGCAGTTTGGCCCCCTCAGCTAACTATGGCTACACCTTC.

The V and J genes are TRBV20-1 and TRBJ1-2; 9 nucleotides agree with TRBD1. V trimming: 5 bases; J trimming: 8 bases; junction bases outside the gene matches: 3. This CDR3 is 11 amino acids long. CDR1 is DFQATT and CDR2 is SNEGSKA in the germline V gene (reference sequence). The CDR3 nucleotides are TGCAGTGCTCATACAGGGGGCGGCTACACCTTC. Translation: CSAHTGGGYTF.

V is TRBV11-1 and J is TRBJ2-2; maybe TRBD2 (5 bases). Germline loops: CDR1 SGHAT, CDR2 FQDESV (reference sequence). Trimming removed 3 bases from V and 0 bases from J, with 14 bases in between. The CDR3 spans 17 residues. The CDR3 DNA reads as TGTGCCAGCAGCTTTAGACCGGGATCCTCGAACACCGGGGAGCTGTTTTTT. The encoded protein is CASSFRPGSSNTGELFF.

This clonotype has more than one count but fewer than ten. J is TRBJ1-2 and V is TRBV5-1, with D maybe TRBD1 (6 bases). CDR3 length: 15 amino acids. The germline gives CDR1 SGHRS, CDR2 YFSETQ. Trimming shortened V by 1 base and J by 7 bases, and 17 bases separated the two germline ends. The CDR3 here is CASSLRRDGGRGYTF. The CDR3 DNA is TGCGCCAGCAGCTTGAGGCGTGACGGGGGCCGTGGCTACACCTTC.

The chain carries TRBV6-1 and TRBJ2-2, with TRBD1 matching 9 bases. CDR3 length equals 16 residues. After removal of 7 bases from V and 5 bases from J, the junction contained 11 bases not matched to a gene. Germline V gene data show CDR1 as MNHNS and CDR2 as SASEGT. In DNA, the CDR3 is TGTGCCAGCAAAAAGGCGGACAGGGGTGCTACCGGGGAGCTGTTTTTT. Protein: CASKKADRGATGELFF.